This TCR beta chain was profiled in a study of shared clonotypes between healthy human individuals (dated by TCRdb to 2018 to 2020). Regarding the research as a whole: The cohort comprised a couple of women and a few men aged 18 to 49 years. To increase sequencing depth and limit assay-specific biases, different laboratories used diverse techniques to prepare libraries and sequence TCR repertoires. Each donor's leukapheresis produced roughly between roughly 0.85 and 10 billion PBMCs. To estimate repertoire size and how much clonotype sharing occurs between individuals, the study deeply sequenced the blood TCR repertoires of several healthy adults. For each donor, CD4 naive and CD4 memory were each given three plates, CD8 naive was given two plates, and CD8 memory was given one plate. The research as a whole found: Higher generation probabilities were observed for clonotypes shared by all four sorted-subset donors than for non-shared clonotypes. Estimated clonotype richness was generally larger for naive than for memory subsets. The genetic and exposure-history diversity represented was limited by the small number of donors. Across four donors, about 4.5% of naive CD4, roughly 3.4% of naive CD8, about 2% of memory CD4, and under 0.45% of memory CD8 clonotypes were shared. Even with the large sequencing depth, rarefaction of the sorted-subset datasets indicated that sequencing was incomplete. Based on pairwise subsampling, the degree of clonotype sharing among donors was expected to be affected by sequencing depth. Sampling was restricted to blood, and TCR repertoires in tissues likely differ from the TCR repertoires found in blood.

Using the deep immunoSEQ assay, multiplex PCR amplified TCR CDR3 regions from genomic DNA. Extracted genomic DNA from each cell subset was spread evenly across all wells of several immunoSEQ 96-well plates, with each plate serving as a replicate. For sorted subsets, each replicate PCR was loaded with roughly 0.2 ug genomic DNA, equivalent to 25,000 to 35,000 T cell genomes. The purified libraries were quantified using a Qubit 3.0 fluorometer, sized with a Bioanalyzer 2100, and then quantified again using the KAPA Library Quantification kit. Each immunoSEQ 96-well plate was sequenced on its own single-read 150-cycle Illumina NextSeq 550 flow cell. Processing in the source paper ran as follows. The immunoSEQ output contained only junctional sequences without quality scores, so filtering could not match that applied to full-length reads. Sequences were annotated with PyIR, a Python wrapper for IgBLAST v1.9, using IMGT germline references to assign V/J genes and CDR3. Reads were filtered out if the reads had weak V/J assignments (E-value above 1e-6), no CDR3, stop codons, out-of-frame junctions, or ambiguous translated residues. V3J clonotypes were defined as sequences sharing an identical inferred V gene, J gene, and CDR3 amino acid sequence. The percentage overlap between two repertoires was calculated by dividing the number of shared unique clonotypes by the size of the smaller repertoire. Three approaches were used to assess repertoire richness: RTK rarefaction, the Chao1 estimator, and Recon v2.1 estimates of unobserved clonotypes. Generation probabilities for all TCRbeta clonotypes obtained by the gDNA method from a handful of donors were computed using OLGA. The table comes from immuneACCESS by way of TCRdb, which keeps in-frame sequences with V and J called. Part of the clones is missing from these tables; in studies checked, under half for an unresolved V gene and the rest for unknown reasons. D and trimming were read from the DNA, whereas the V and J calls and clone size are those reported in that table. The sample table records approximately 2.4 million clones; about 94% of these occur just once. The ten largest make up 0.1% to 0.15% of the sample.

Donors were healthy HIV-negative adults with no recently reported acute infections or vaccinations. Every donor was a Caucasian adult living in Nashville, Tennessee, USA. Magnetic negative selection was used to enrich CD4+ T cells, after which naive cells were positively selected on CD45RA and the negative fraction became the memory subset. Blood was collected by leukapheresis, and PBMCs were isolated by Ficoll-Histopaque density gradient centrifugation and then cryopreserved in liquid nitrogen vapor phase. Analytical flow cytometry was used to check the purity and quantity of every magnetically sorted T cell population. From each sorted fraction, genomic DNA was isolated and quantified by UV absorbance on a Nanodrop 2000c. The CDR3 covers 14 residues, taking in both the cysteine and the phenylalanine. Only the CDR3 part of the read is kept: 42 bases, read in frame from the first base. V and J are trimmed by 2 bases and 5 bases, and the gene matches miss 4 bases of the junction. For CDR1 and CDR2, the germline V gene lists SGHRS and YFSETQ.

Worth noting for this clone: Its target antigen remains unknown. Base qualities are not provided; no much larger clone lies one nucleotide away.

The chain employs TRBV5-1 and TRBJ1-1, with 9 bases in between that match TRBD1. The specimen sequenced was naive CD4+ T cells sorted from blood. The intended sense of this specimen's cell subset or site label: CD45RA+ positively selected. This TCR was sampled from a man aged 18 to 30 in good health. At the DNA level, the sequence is TGCGCCAGCAGCTTCCGGGACAGGGCTACTGAAGCTTTCTTT. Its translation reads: CASSFRDRATEAFF. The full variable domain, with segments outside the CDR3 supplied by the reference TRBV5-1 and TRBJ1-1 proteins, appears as KAGVTQTPRYLIKTRGQQVTLSCSPISGHRSVSWYQQTPGQGLQFLFEYFSETQRNKGNFPGRFSGRQFSNSRSEMNVSTLELGDSALYLCASSFRDRATEAFFGQGTRLTVV.